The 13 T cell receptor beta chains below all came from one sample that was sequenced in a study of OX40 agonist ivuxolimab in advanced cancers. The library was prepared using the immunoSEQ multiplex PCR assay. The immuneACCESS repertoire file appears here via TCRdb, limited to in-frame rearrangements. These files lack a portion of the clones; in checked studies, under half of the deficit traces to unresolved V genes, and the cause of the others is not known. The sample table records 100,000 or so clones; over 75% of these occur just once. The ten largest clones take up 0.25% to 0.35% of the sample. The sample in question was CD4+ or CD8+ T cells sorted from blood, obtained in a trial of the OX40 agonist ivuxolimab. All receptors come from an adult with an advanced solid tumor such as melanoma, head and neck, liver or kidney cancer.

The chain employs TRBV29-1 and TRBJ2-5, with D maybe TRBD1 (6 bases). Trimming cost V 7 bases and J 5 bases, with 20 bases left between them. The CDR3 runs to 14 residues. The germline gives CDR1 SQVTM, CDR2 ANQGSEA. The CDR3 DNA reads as TGCAGCGCCCTTGACAGGCCCCCACGGGAGACCCAGTACTTC. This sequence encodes CSALDRPPRETQYF.

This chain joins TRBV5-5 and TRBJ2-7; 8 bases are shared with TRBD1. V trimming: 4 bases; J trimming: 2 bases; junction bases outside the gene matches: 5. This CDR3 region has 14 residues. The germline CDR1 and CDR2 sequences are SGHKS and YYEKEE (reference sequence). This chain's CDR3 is CASSVDRAPYEQYF. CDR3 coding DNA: TGTGCCAGCAGCGTGGACAGGGCTCCCTACGAGCAGTACTTC.

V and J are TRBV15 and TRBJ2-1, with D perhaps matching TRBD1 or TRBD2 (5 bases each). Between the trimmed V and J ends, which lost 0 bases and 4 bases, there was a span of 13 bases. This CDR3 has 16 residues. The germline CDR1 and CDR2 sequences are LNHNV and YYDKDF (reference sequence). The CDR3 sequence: CATSRDRGSPYNEQFF. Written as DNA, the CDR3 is TGTGCCACCAGCAGAGATCGGGGCAGTCCGTACAATGAGCAGTTCTTC. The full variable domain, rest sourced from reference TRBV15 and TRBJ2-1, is DAMVIQNPRYQVTQFGKPVTLSCSQTLNHNVMYWYQQKSSQAPKLLFHYYDKDFNNEADTPDNFQSRRPNTSFCFLDIRSPGLGDTAMYLCATSRDRGSPYNEQFFGPGTRLTVL.

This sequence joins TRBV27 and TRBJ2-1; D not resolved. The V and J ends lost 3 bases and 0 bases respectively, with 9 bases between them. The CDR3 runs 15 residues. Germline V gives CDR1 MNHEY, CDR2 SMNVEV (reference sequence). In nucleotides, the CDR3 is TGTGCCAGCAGTTTGCGTCAGAACTCCTACAATGAGCAGTTCTTC. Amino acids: CASSLRQNSYNEQFF.

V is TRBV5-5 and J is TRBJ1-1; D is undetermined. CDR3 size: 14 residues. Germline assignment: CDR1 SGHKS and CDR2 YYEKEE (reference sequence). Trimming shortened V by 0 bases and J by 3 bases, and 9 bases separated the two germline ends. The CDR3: CASSLGTTDTEAFF. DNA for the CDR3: TGTGCCAGCAGCTTGGGTACGACGGACACTGAAGCTTTCTTT.

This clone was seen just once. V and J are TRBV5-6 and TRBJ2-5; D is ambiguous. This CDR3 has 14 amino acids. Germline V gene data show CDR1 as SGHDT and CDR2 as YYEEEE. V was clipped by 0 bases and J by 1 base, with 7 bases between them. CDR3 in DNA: TGTGCCAGCAGCTTGGGAGCCAGCCAAGAGACCCAGTACTTC. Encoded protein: CASSLGASQETQYF. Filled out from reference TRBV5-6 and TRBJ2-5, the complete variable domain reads DAGVTQSPTHLIKTRGQQVTLRCSPKSGHDTVSWYQQALGQGPQFIFQYYEEEERQRGNFPDRFSGHQFPNYSSELNVNALLLGDSALYLCASSLGASQETQYFGPGTRLLVL.

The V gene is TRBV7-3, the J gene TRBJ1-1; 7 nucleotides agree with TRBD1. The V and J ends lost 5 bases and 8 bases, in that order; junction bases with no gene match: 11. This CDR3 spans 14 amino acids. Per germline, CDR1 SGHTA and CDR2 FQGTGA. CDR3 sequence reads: CASSPTGQRSEAFF. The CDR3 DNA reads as TGTGCCAGCAGCCCAACGGGACAGCGATCCGAAGCTTTCTTT.

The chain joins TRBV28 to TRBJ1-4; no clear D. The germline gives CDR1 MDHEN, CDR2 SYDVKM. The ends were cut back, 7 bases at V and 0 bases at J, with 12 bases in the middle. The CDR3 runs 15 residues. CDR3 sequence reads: CASKGRAATNEKLFF. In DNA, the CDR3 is TGTGCCAGCAAAGGGAGGGCTGCAACTAATGAAAAACTGTTTTTT.

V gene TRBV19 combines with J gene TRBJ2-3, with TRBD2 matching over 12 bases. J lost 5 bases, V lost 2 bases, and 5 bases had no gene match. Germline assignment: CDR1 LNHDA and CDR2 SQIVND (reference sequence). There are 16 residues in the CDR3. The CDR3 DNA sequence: TGTGCCAGTAGTATATCGACTAGCGGGAGAAAAGATACGCAGTATTTT. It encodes CASSISTSGRKDTQYF.

The CDR3, as DNA: TGTGCCAGCAGCCCCCGGGACTACCCCACCGGGGAGCTGTTTTTT. This codes for CASSPRDYPTGELFF. The V gene is TRBV7-9, the J gene TRBJ2-2; 7 bases line up with TRBD2. This CDR3 is built from 15 residues. Germline V gene lookup returns CDR1 SEHNR and CDR2 FQNEAQ (reference sequence). The V segment lost 5 bases and the J segment 4 bases; nucleotides outside the gene matches: 7.

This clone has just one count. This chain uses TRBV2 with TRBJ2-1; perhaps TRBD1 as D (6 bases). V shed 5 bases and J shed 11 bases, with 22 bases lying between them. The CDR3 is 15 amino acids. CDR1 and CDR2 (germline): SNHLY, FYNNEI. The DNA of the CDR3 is TGTGCCAGCAGTTCCTCACCGGGACAAGCCCTAAAGCAGTTCTTC. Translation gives CASSSSPGQALKQFF.

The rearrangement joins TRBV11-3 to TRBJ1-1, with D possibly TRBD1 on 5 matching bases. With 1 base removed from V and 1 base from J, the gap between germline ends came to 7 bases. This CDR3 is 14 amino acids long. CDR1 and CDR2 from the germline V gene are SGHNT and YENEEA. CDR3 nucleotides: TGTGCCAGCAGCTTAGGCAGGGAGAACACTGAAGCTTTCTTT. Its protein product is CASSLGRENTEAFF.

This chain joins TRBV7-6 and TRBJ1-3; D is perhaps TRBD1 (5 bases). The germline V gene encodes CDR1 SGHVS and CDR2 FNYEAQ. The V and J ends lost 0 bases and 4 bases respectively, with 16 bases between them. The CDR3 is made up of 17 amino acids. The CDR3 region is CASSLAPRDVKGNTIYF. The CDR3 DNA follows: TGTGCCAGCAGCTTAGCCCCGAGGGACGTCAAGGGAAACACCATATATTTT.